A single sample gave rise to the 25 T cell receptor beta chains below, sequenced in a study of vaccination effects on CD4 cells after COVID-19. Antigens of these TCRs are unknown. Assay: immunoSEQ multiplex PCR; the TCRdb copy retains only in-frame clones and omits some. In the table there are around 66,000 clones, around two thirds of which are singletons. It was after approximately 10 days of culture that CD4+ T cells were isolated. All study participants received two doses of BNT162b2 or mRNA-1273 vaccine. Sample: CD4+ T cells from PBMCs cultured without peptide, taken after COVID-19 vaccination. The receptors originated from a human donor who received a COVID-19 vaccine.

The chain is built from TRBV24-1 and TRBJ1-6, with TRBD1 matching over 8 bases. This CDR3 has 15 amino acids. V dropped 9 bases and J dropped 5; count of bases not matched to a gene: 8. CDR1 is KGHDR and CDR2 is SFDVKD in the germline V gene. CDR3 in DNA: TGTGCCACCCTTGGACAGGGAGGTAATAATTCACCCCTCCACTTT. Its translation is CATLGQGGNNSPLHF.

CDR3 sequence reads: CAIRGQGDNYGYTF. CDR3 sequence (DNA): TGTGCCATCAGGGGACAGGGGGATAACTATGGCTACACCTTC. The V and J genes are TRBV10-3 and TRBJ1-2, with 11 bases aligning to TRBD1. The CDR3 is 14 amino acids. Germline CDR1 reads ENHRY; CDR2 reads SYGVKD. V was clipped by 6 bases and J by 1 base; unmatched bases: 1.

V and J are TRBV21-1 and TRBJ1-4; the table's D gene call, TRBD1, was not cross checked with the DNA. TRBV21-1 is annotated as a pseudogene. The CDR3 totals 18 residues. The CDR3 reads CASSPPRWEQGTNEKLFF. DNA of the CDR3: TGTGCCAGCAGCCCCCCCCGGTGGGAACAGGGAACTAATGAAAAACTGTTTTTT.

This rearrangement joins TRBV5-5 to TRBJ2-7, with 7 bases that match TRBD1. V was pared by 2 bases and J by 1 base, with 9 bases of the junction left unmatched. In germline, CDR1 is SGHKS, CDR2 YYEKEE (reference sequence). This CDR3 is 16 amino acids long. This CDR3 is CASSFTGLTGSYEQYV. The CDR3 DNA reads as TGTGCCAGCAGCTTCACGGGGTTGACAGGGTCCTACGAGCAGTACGTC.

The V and J genes are TRBV6-5 and TRBJ1-3, with 10 bases that match TRBD1. Germline trimming cut 5 bases from V and 8 bases from J; bases unmatched to any gene: 6. CDR3 size: 14 residues. Germline V gives CDR1 MNHEY, CDR2 SVGAGI. The CDR3 DNA follows: TGTGCCAGCAGTCCGGGACAGGGGTTTTACACCATATATTTT. It encodes CASSPGQGFYTIYF.

The chain links TRBV6-5 to TRBJ2-3, with a tentative D call TRBD1 (6 bases). V lost 6 bases to trimming and J lost 9 bases, with 13 bases between them. Germline loops: CDR1 MNHEY, CDR2 SVGAGI. CDR3 length equals 12 residues. The CDR3 region is CASSQQGPTQYF. Here the CDR3 DNA reads TGTGCCAGCAGCCAACAGGGTCCAACGCAGTATTTT.

The chain couples TRBV11-1 to TRBJ2-5, with no clear D. Germline assignment: CDR1 SGHAT and CDR2 FQDESV (reference sequence). Trimming took 2 bases from V and 10 from J, leaving 11 bases between them. The CDR3 is 12 amino acids. CDR3 sequence reads: CASSLLGSDQYF. DNA for the CDR3: TGTGCCAGCAGCTTACTTGGGTCGGACCAGTACTTC. The full variable domain, rest sourced from reference TRBV11-1 and TRBJ2-5, is EAEVAQSPRYKITEKSQAVAFWCDPISGHATLYWYRQILGQGPELLVQFQDESVVDDSQLPKDRFSAERLKGVDSTLKIQPAELGDSAMYLCASSLLGSDQYFGPGTRLLVL.

The gene calls are TRBV30 and TRBJ1-2, with 8 bases aligning to TRBD1. The germline gives CDR1 GTSNPN, CDR2 SVGIG (reference sequence). After removal of 2 bases from V and 4 bases from J, the junction contained 3 bases not matched to a gene. The CDR3 loop spans 13 amino acids. The CDR3 loop reads CAWSRDRSYGYTF. CDR3 DNA: TGTGCCTGGAGTCGGGACAGGAGCTATGGCTACACCTTC.

The rearrangement uses TRBV6-5 and TRBJ2-3, with a possible D match to TRBD1 (6 bases). Deletions cut 8 bases from V and 0 bases from J, with 15 bases between. This CDR3 contains 15 residues. The V gene's germline CDR1 is MNHEY and CDR2 SVGAGI. This chain's CDR3 is CASRAPGVSTDTQYF. CDR3 nucleotide sequence: TGTGCCAGCCGAGCCCCAGGGGTGAGCACAGATACGCAGTATTTT.

V gene TRBV6-5 combines with J gene TRBJ2-7, with TRBD1 matching 8 bases. The CDR3 spans 11 residues. Germline CDR1 and CDR2: MNHEY and SVGAGI. The CDR3 is CARRGGRGLDV. DNA for the CDR3: TGTGCCAGGAGGGGAGGCAGGGGGCTCGACGTC.

This rearrangement joins TRBV27 to TRBJ2-5; tentatively, D is TRBD2 (5 bases). Trimming removed 6 bases at V and 1 base at J, with 9 bases between. Germline V gene lookup returns CDR1 MNHEY and CDR2 SMNVEV (reference sequence). The CDR3 spans 13 residues. CDR3: CASRGSLQETQYF. As DNA, the CDR3 is TGTGCCAGCAGAGGGAGTCTCCAAGAGACCCAGTACTTC.

With regard to this clone: At the DNA level, this CDR3 is encoded by other sequences in the same sample as well. The CDR3 DNA is TGTGCCTGGAGCCTCCTCCGGGGACCTGGGGCCAACGTCCTGACTTTC. The encoded protein is CAWSLLRGPGANVLTF. V and J are TRBV30 and TRBJ2-6; D possibly matches TRBD1 or TRBD2 (5 bases each). Trimming shortened V by 3 bases and J by 2 bases, and 14 bases separated the two germline ends. The CDR3 is made up of 16 amino acids. Germline lookup yields CDR1 GTSNPN and CDR2 SVGIG (reference sequence).

This chain uses TRBV19 with TRBJ2-5, with TRBD2 identical over 12 bases. Trimming removed 8 bases from V and 5 bases from J; junction bases left unmatched: 9. Germline V lookup: CDR1 LNHDA, CDR2 SQIVND (reference sequence). CDR3 size: 15 residues. DNA of the CDR3: TGTGCCAGTCAGTCTGGCCTAGCGGGGGGGGAGACCCAGTACTTC. This codes for CASQSGLAGGETQYF.

V gene TRBV29-1 combines with J gene TRBJ1-1; D is ambiguous. The V gene's germline CDR1 is SQVTM and CDR2 ANQGSEA. This CDR3 comprises 11 residues. Trimming took 4 bases from V and 5 from J, leaving 8 bases between them. The CDR3: CSVVWGTEAFF. The CDR3 DNA follows: TGCAGCGTTGTATGGGGTACTGAAGCTTTCTTT.

The J gene is TRBJ1-2, the V gene TRBV5-1; a possible D gene is TRBD1 (6 bases). CDR1 and CDR2 from the germline V gene are SGHRS and YFSETQ. There are 15 residues in the CDR3. Between the trimmed V and J ends, which lost 5 bases and 7 bases, there was a span of 21 bases. CDR3 sequence (DNA): TGCGCCAGCAGTCTACAAGAAGCAGGGGCGGGTGGCTACACCTTC. It specifies CASSLQEAGAGGYTF. The full variable domain, completed using reference TRBV5-1 and TRBJ1-2, is KAGVTQTPRYLIKTRGQQVTLSCSPISGHRSVSWYQQTPGQGLQFLFEYFSETQRNKGNFPGRFSGRQFSNSRSEMNVSTLELGDSALYLCASSLQEAGAGGYTFGSGTRLTVV.

The genes are TRBV24-1 and TRBJ1-6; D ambiguous. The V end was cut by 10 bases, the J end by 9 bases, with 15 bases between. This CDR3 region has 13 residues. Looked up from germline, CDR1 is KGHDR and CDR2 is SFDVKD. For the CDR3, the DNA is TGTGCCACTCTCGAAAGGTTTTTTTCACCCCTCCACTTT. Translating gives CATLERFFSPLHF.

The chain combines TRBV7-8 with TRBJ2-7; TRBD2 might be the D (6 bases). This CDR3 is 14 amino acids long. Germline CDR1 reads SGHVS; CDR2 reads FQNEAQ. V lost 1 base and J 3 bases, leaving 10 bases between the germline ends. CDR3 in DNA: TGTGCCAGCAGCTTAGGACTAGGAGGCTACGAGCAGTACGTC. This encodes CASSLGLGGYEQYV.

The chain recombines TRBV7-2 with TRBJ2-3; D is ambiguous. V lost 2 bases to trimming and J lost 3 bases, with 9 bases between them. Germline values: CDR1 SGHTA, CDR2 FQGNSA. The CDR3 spans 14 residues. The CDR3 nucleotides are TGTGCCAGCAGCTTAAGTGTGGGAACAGATACGCAGTATTTT. This sequence encodes CASSLSVGTDTQYF.

In its sample, this clone was seen a few times. This chain connects TRBV6-1 to TRBJ1-5; D is unclear. The CDR3 is 16 residues long. Looked up from germline, CDR1 is MNHNS and CDR2 is SASEGT. V was clipped by 0 bases and J by 2 bases, with 11 bases between them. CDR3 sequence reads: CASSEAAVAGNQPQHF. The CDR3 nucleotides are TGTGCCAGCAGTGAAGCGGCGGTTGCGGGCAATCAGCCCCAGCATTTT.

The chain combines TRBV5-1 with TRBJ2-5; D not certain. CDR3 size: 14 residues. Germline CDR1 SGHRS, CDR2 YFSETQ. Trimming cost V 1 base and J 4 bases, with 11 bases left between them. The CDR3 nucleotides are TGCGCCAGCAGCTTGACGCCCGCCGGAGAGACCCAGTACTTC. Translating it yields CASSLTPAGETQYF.

This sequence joins TRBV12-5 and TRBJ1-2; D is unresolved. The CDR3 totals 13 residues. Germline CDR1 LGHNT, CDR2 FRNRAP. V dropped 5 bases and J dropped 2 bases, with 9 bases sitting between them. The CDR3 region has the DNA TGTGCTAGTGGTCCGCCGGGGAACTATGGCTACACCTTC. Translation gives CASGPPGNYGYTF.

This clone occurred once. The chain is built from TRBV4-3 and TRBJ1-6; maybe TRBD1 (5 bases). The CDR3 sequence is 13 residues long. Germline loops: CDR1 LGHNA, CDR2 YSLEER. The V end lost 3 bases, the J end lost 9 bases, and 9 bases lay between the germline ends. As DNA, the CDR3 is TGCGCCAGCAGCCAGCTCAGGGTTTCACCCCTCCACTTT. Translating gives CASSQLRVSPLHF.

This clone was detected a few times. This chain links TRBV3-1 (or the pseudogene TRBV3-2) with TRBJ1-5; tentative D call: TRBD1 (5 bases). CDR1 LGHDT and CDR2 YNNKEL come from the germline V gene (reference sequence). The CDR3 is 13 amino acids. Trimming stripped 4 bases from V and 3 bases from J, with 7 bases between. Written as DNA, the CDR3 is TGTGCCAGCAGCCGACAGCCCAATCAGCCCCAGCATTTT. As protein: CASSRQPNQPQHF.

This clone appeared a few times. The chain has TRBV5-1 and TRBJ1-2; a possible D gene is TRBD1 (6 bases). The CDR3 has 14 residues. With 4 bases removed from V and 8 bases from J, the gap between germline ends came to 18 bases. Germline CDR1 and CDR2: SGHRS and YFSETQ. Here the CDR3 DNA reads TGCGCCAGCAGCCAGTGGACAGCTTACACGGGCTACACCTTC. This sequence encodes CASSQWTAYTGYTF. Variable domain in full (rest from reference TRBV5-1 and TRBJ1-2): KAGVTQTPRYLIKTRGQQVTLSCSPISGHRSVSWYQQTPGQGLQFLFEYFSETQRNKGNFPGRFSGRQFSNSRSEMNVSTLELGDSALYLCASSQWTAYTGYTFGSGTRLTVV.

This clone came up once. The chain links TRBV7-8 to TRBJ2-6; tentative D call: TRBD1 (6 bases). CDR3 size: 15 residues. V was clipped by 4 bases and J by 5 bases, with 12 bases between them. Germline V CDR1 and CDR2: SGHVS, FQNEAQ. DNA for the CDR3: TGTGCCAGCAGCTCAACAGGGTATAGGGCCAACGTCCTGACTTTC. This sequence encodes CASSSTGYRANVLTF. Combining the CDR3 with reference TRBV7-8 and TRBJ2-6 gives the whole variable domain GAGVSQSPRYKVAKRGQDVALRCDPISGHVSLFWYQQALGQGPEFLTYFQNEAQLDKSGLPSDRFFAERPEGSVSTLKIQRTQQEDSAVYLCASSSTGYRANVLTFGAGSRLTVL.